This is a list of T cell receptor beta chains from one sample in a study of T cell responses to AZD1222 COVID-19 vaccine. Assay: immunoSEQ multiplex PCR; the TCRdb copy retains only in-frame clones and omits some. Among over 75,000 clones listed, over 75% were seen once. Material: peripheral blood, obtained 28 days after the second AZD1222 dose. The source of these receptors is an adult who received the AZD1222 COVID-19 vaccine. CDR3s include the opening cysteine and the closing phenylalanine or tryptophan. D genes are given only for firm matches. Clone size is shown for a subset of rows, as once, few, many or a class of expanded clone.

V: TRBV9
size: NA
D: NA
J: TRBJ1-2
CDR3: CASSASYGYTF
DNA: TGTGCCAGCAGCGCGTCCTATGGCTACACCTTC

V: TRBV19
size: NA
D: NA
J: TRBJ1-6
CDR3: CASRGGGDSPLHF
DNA: TGTGCCAGTAGGGGGGGCGGCGATTCACCCCTCCACTTT

V: TRBV14
size: NA
D: NA
J: TRBJ1-1
CDR3: CASSQASGTRPNTEAFF
DNA: TGTGCCAGCAGCCAAGCCTCAGGGACTAGGCCGAACACTGAAGCTTTCTTT

V: TRBV4-3
size: NA
D: NA
J: TRBJ1-4
CDR3: CASSQGSGGLTNEKLFF
DNA: TGCGCCAGCAGCCAAGGGTCTGGGGGCCTGACTAATGAAAAACTGTTTTTT

V: TRBV18
size: NA
D: TRBD1
J: TRBJ1-2
CDR3: CASSPTDRDYGYTF
DNA: TGTGCCAGCTCACCGACCGACAGGGATTACGGCTACACCTTC

V: TRBV12-5
size: NA
D: NA
J: TRBJ1-1
CDR3: CASGSNARGLVNTEAFF
DNA: TGTGCTAGTGGTTCAAACGCTCGGGGGCTCGTGAACACTGAAGCTTTCTTT

V: TRBV27
size: NA
D: NA
J: TRBJ1-6
CDR3: CASSLQGWNSPLHF
DNA: TGTGCCAGCAGCCTGCAAGGTTGGAATTCACCCCTCCACTTT

V: TRBV6-6
size: NA
D: NA
J: TRBJ2-7
CDR3: CASSYGSRRGYEQYF
DNA: TGTGCCAGCAGTTACGGATCTCGCCGCGGCTACGAGCAGTACTTC

V: TRBV27
size: NA
D: NA
J: TRBJ1-2
CDR3: CASSLQQNYGYTF
DNA: TGTGCCAGCAGTTTACAGCAGAACTATGGCTACACCTTC

V: TRBV18
size: NA
D: NA
J: TRBJ2-2
CDR3: CASSPGWGSNTGELFF
DNA: TGTGCCAGCTCGCCGGGTTGGGGCTCGAACACCGGGGAGCTGTTTTTT

V: TRBV12-5
size: few
D: NA
J: TRBJ1-2
CDR3: CASGLDGHDYTF
DNA: TGTGCTAGTGGTTTGGATGGACATGACTACACCTTC

V: TRBV6-4
size: NA
D: NA
J: TRBJ1-2
CDR3: CASSGMGRYGYTF
DNA: TGTGCCAGCAGTGGTATGGGACGCTATGGCTACACCTTC

V: TRBV28
size: NA
D: NA
J: TRBJ2-7
CDR3: CASSLPATYGQYF
DNA: TGTGCCAGCAGTCTGCCCGCGACCTACGGGCAGTACTTC

V: TRBV5-6
size: NA
D: NA
J: TRBJ1-1
CDR3: CASSLGTAWREAFF
DNA: TGTGCCAGCAGCTTGGGGACAGCCTGGCGTGAAGCTTTCTTT

V: TRBV18
size: NA
D: NA
J: TRBJ1-1
CDR3: CASSPGALNTEAFF
DNA: TGTGCCAGCTCACCAGGGGCCTTGAACACTGAAGCTTTCTTT

V: TRBV9
size: NA
D: NA
J: TRBJ2-1
CDR3: CASSPPSDNEQFF
DNA: TGTGCCAGCAGCCCCCCCTCCGACAATGAGCAGTTCTTC

V: TRBV19
size: NA
D: NA
J: TRBJ2-3
CDR3: CASSIIRGRTDTQYF
DNA: TGTGCCAGTAGTATAATCCGGGGGCGAACAGATACGCAGTATTTT

V: TRBV30
size: NA
D: TRBD1
J: TRBJ2-3
CDR3: CAWEIQGAAMGTQYF
DNA: TGTGCCTGGGAGATTCAGGGGGCTGCTATGGGTACGCAGTATTTT

V: TRBV19
size: few
D: NA
J: TRBJ2-7
CDR3: CASSIGEYEQYF
DNA: TGTGCCAGTAGTATAGGAGAATACGAGCAGTACTTC

V: TRBV7-9
size: NA
D: TRBD1
J: TRBJ1-1
CDR3: CASSLQGAGNTEAFF
DNA: TGTGCCAGCAGTTTGCAGGGGGCCGGAAACACTGAAGCTTTCTTT

V: TRBV12-5
size: NA
D: TRBD1
J: TRBJ1-5
CDR3: CASGPQGGEQPQHF
DNA: TGTGCTAGTGGCCCACAGGGGGGGGAACAGCCCCAGCATTTT

V: TRBV9
size: NA
D: TRBD2
J: TRBJ2-1
CDR3: CASSVYGLAAGGEQFF
DNA: TGTGCCAGCAGCGTCTACGGACTAGCGGCGGGAGGTGAGCAGTTCTTC

V: TRBV4-1
size: NA
D: NA
J: TRBJ1-1
CDR3: CASSQESSLAQAFF
DNA: TGCGCCAGCAGCCAAGAGTCATCCTTGGCGCAGGCTTTCTTT

V: TRBV7-9
size: NA
D: NA
J: TRBJ2-7
CDR3: CASSLTESSYEQYF
DNA: TGTGCCAGCAGCTTAACCGAGAGCTCCTACGAGCAGTACTTC

V: TRBV19
size: NA
D: NA
J: TRBJ1-2
CDR3: CASSIDGLGYTF
DNA: TGTGCCAGTAGTATAGACGGGCTTGGCTACACCTTC

V: TRBV6-2/TRBV6-3
size: NA
D: NA
J: TRBJ1-2
CDR3: CGSSERQHYGYTF
DNA: TGTGGAAGCAGTGAGAGGCAGCACTATGGCTACACCTTC

V: TRBV25-1
size: NA
D: NA
J: TRBJ1-1
CDR3: CASRPVNRDTEAFF
DNA: TGTGCCAGCAGGCCCGTCAATAGGGACACTGAAGCTTTCTTT

V: TRBV5-1
size: NA
D: TRBD1
J: TRBJ1-2
CDR3: CASSTDRGRGTGYTF
DNA: TGCGCCAGCAGCACTGACAGGGGGCGCGGTACTGGCTACACCTTC

V: TRBV7-3
size: NA
D: NA
J: TRBJ1-3
CDR3: CASSRAITFGNTIYF
DNA: TGTGCCAGCAGCCGGGCCATAACTTTTGGAAACACCATATATTTT

V: TRBV4-3
size: NA
D: NA
J: TRBJ2-7
CDR3: CASIKRPGPRYEQYF
DNA: TGCGCCAGCATCAAAAGACCCGGGCCCCGCTACGAGCAGTACTTC

V: TRBV5-4
size: NA
D: NA
J: TRBJ2-7
CDR3: CASSLGGTSYEQYF
DNA: TGTGCCAGCAGCTTGGGCGGTACCTCCTACGAGCAGTACTTC

V: TRBV30
size: NA
D: NA
J: TRBJ1-6
CDR3: CAWSVMAHGNSPLHF
DNA: TGTGCCTGGAGTGTAATGGCCCACGGGAATTCACCCCTCCACTTT

V: TRBV28
size: NA
D: TRBD1
J: TRBJ2-3
CDR3: CASSGTGTGFGVALDTQYF
DNA: TGTGCCAGCAGTGGTACCGGGACAGGGTTCGGGGTGGCCCTTGATACGCAGTATTTT

V: TRBV2
size: NA
D: TRBD1
J: TRBJ1-4
CDR3: CASSDPGTGEDEKLFF
DNA: TGTGCCAGCAGTGACCCTGGGACAGGGGAGGATGAAAAACTGTTTTTT

V: TRBV5-1
size: once
D: TRBD1
J: TRBJ1-2
CDR3: CASSPGTVLNGYTF
DNA: TGCGCCAGCAGCCCCGGGACAGTTTTAAATGGCTACACCTTC

V: TRBV7-9
size: NA
D: TRBD1
J: TRBJ1-1
CDR3: CASSFSNRGNTEAFF
DNA: TGTGCCAGCAGCTTCTCGAACAGGGGGAACACTGAAGCTTTCTTT

V: TRBV27
size: NA
D: TRBD1
J: TRBJ2-5
CDR3: CASSLSGAGGLETQYF
DNA: TGTGCCAGCAGTTTATCGGGGGCAGGGGGCTTAGAGACCCAGTACTTC

V: TRBV7-2
size: NA
D: NA
J: TRBJ2-1
CDR3: CASSFHYEQFF
DNA: TGTGCCAGCAGCTTTCATTATGAGCAGTTCTTC

V: TRBV5-1
size: NA
D: NA
J: TRBJ2-1
CDR3: CASSLVPHQYNEQFF
DNA: TGCGCCAGCAGCTTGGTTCCCCACCAATACAATGAGCAGTTCTTC

V: TRBV11-2
size: NA
D: NA
J: TRBJ2-7
CDR3: CASSLARGTPISVGEQYF
DNA: TGTGCCAGCAGCTTAGCGAGGGGGACACCCATAAGTGTAGGTGAGCAGTACTTC

V: TRBV6-6
size: NA
D: NA
J: TRBJ2-1
CDR3: CASSLTWGDKQFF
DNA: TGTGCCAGCAGTCTAACCTGGGGTGACAAGCAGTTCTTC

V: TRBV4-1
size: NA
D: NA
J: TRBJ2-7
CDR3: CASSQEPDREGYEQYF
DNA: TGCGCCAGCAGCCAAGAACCCGACAGGGAGGGCTACGAGCAGTACTTC

V: TRBV5-6
size: NA
D: TRBD1
J: TRBJ1-2
CDR3: CASSFRLTGGWLHGYTF
DNA: TGTGCCAGCAGCTTCCGGCTGACAGGGGGTTGGCTTCATGGCTACACCTTC

V: TRBV6-5
size: NA
D: NA
J: TRBJ1-2
CDR3: CASSYSGTGFYGYTF
DNA: TGTGCCAGCAGTTACTCGGGGACGGGTTTCTATGGCTACACCTTC

V: TRBV3-1/TRBV3-2
size: NA
D: NA
J: TRBJ1-2
CDR3: CASSQLDSNYGYTF
DNA: TGTGCCAGCAGCCAGCTGGACAGCAACTATGGCTACACCTTC

V: TRBV24-1
size: once
D: TRBD2
J: TRBJ2-1
CDR3: CATSEGGRASNEQFF
DNA: TGTGCCACCAGTGAAGGCGGGAGGGCCAGTAATGAGCAGTTCTTC